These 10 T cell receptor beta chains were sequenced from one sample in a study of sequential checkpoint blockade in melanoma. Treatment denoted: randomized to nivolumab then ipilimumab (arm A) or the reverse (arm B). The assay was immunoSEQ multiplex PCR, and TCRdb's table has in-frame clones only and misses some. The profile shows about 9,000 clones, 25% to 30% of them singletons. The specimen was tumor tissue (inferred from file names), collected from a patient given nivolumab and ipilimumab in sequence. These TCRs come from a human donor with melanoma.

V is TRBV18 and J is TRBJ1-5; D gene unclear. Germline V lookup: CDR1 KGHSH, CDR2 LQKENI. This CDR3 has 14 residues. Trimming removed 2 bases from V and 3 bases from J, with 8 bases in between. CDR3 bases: TGTGCCAGCTCACCAGGCCCCTTCAATCAGCCCCAGCATTTT. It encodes CASSPGPFNQPQHF.

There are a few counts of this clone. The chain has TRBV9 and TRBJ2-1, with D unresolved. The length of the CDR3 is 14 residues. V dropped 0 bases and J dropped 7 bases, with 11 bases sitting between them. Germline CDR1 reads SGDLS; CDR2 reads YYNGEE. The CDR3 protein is CASSVGPFSNEQFF. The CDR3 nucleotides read TGTGCCAGCAGCGTAGGACCTTTTAGTAATGAGCAGTTCTTC.

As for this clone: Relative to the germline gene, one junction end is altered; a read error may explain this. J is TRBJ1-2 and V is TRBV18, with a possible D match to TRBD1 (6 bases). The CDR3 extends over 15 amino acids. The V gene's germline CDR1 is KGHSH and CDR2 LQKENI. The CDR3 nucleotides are TGTGCCAGCTCTCCACTGGACAGCTCGTCCTATGGCTACACCTTC. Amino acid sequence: CASSPLDSSSYGYTF.

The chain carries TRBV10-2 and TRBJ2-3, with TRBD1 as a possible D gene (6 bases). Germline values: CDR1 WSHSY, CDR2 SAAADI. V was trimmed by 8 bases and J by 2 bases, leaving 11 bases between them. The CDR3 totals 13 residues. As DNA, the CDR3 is TGCGCCAGCTTGGGGACAAACACAGATACGCAGTATTTT. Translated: CASLGTNTDTQYF.

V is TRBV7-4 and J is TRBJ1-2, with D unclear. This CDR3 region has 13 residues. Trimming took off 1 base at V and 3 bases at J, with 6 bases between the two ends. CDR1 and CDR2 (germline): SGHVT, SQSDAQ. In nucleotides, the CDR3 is TGTGCCAGCAGCTTAGGCAGCTACTATGGCTACACCTTC. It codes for CASSLGSYYGYTF.

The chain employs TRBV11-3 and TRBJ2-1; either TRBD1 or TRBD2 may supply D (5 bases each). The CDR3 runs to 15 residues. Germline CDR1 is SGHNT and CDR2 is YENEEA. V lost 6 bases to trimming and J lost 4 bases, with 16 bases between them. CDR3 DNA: TGTGCCAGCAGATTCGGGACCTCAATATACAATGAGCAGTTCTTC. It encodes CASRFGTSIYNEQFF.

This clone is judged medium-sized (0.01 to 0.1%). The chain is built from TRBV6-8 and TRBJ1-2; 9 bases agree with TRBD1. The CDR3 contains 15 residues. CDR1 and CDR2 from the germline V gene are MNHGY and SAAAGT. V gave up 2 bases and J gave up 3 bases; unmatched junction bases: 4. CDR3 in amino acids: CASSYTGQGYYGYTF. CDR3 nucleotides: TGTGCCAGCAGTTACACGGGACAGGGATACTATGGCTACACCTTC.

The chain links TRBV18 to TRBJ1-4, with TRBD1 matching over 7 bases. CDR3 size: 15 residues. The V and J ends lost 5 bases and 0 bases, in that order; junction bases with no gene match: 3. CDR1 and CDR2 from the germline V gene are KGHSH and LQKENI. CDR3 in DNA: TGTGCCAGCTCATCACAGGGGCCAACTAATGAAAAACTGTTTTTT. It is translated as CASSSQGPTNEKLFF.

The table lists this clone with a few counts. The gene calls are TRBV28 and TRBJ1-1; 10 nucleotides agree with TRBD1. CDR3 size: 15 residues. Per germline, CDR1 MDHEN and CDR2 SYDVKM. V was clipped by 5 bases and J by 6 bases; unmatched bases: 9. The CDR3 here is CASSTPGQGIAEAFF. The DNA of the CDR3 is TGTGCCAGCAGTACTCCGGGACAGGGGATAGCTGAAGCTTTCTTT.

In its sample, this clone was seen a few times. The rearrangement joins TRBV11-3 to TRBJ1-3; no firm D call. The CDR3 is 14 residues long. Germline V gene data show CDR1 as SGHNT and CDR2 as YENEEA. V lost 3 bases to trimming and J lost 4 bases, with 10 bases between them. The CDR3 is CASSFLGSGNTIYF. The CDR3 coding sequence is TGTGCCAGCAGCTTTTTGGGATCCGGAAACACCATATATTTT.